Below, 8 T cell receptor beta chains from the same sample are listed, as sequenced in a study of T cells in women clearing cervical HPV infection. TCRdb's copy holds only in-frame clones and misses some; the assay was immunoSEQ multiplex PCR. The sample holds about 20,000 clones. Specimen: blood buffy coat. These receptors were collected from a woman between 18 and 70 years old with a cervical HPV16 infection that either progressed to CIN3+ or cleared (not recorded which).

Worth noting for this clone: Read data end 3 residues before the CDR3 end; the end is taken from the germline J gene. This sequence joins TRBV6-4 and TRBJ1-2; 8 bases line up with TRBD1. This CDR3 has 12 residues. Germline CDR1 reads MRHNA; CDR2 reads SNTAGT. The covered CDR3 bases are TGTGCCAGCAGTGGACAGGGGCTGGGC. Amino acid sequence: CASSGQGLG. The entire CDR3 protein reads CASSGQGLGYTF.

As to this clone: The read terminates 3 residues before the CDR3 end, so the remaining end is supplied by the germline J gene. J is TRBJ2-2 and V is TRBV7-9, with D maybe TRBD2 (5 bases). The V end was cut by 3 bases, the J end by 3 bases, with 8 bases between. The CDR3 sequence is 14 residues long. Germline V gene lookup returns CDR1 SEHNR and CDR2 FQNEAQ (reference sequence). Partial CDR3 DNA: TGTGCCAGCAGCTTCAGCGGATACACCGGGGAG. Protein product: CASSFSGYTGE. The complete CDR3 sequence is CASSFSGYTGELFF.

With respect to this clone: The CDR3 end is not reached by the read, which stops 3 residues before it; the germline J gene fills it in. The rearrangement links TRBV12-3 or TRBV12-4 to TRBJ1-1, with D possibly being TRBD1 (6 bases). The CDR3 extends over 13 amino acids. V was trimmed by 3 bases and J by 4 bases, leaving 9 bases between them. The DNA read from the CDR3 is TGTGCCAGCAGTTTTAGGGGGGGCACTGAA. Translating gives CASSFRGGTE. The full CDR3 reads CASSFRGGTEAFF.

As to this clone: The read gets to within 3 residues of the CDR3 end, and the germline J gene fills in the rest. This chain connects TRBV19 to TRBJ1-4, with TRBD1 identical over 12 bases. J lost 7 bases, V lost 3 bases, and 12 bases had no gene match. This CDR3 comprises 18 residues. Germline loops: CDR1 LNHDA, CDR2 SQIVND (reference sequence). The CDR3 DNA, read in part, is TGTGCCAGTAGTATTCCGGGACAGGGGGCGCGAGTAGGTGAAAAA. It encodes CASSIPGQGARVGEK. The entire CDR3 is CASSIPGQGARVGEKLFF. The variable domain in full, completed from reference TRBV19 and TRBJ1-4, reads DGGITQSPKYLFRKEGQNVTLSCEQNLNHDAMYWYRQDPGQGLRLIYYSQIVNDFQKGDIAEGYSVSREKKESFPLTVTSAQKNPTAFYLCASSIPGQGARVGEKLFFGSGTQLSVL.

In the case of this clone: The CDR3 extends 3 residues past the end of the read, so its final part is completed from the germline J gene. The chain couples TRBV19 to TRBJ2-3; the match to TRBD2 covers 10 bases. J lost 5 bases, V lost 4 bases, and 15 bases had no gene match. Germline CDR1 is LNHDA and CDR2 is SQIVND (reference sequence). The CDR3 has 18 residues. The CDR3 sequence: CASSTSGGFSTGVDTQYF. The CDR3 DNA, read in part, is TGTGCCAGTAGTACTAGCGGGGGTTTTAGCACAGGTGTAGATACG.

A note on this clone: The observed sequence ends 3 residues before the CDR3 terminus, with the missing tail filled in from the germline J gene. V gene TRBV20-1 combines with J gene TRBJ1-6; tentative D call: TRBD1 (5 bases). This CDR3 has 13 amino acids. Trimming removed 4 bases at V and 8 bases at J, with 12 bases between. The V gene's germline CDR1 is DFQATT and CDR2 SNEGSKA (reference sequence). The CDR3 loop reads CSATDSDYSPLHF. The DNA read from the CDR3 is TGCAGTGCTACCGACAGTGACTATTCACCC.

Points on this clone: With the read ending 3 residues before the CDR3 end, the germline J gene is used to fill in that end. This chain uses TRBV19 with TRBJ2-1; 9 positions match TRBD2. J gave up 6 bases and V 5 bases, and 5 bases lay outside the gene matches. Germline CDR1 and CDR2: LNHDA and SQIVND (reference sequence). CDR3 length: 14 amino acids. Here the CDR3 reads CASSSGTSSNEQFF. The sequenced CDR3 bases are TGTGCCAGTAGTTCCGGGACTAGCAGCAATGAG.

The sequenced part of the CDR3 DNA is TGTGCTAGTGGTTTGGCTGCGGCGGCACGCTCCTACGAG. Its protein is CASGLAAAARSYE. The full CDR3 sequence reads CASGLAAAARSYEQYF. The genes are TRBV12-5 and TRBJ2-7, with unresolved D. The read falls 3 residues short of the CDR3 end, and the missing part is taken from the germline J gene. Germline-derived CDR1 and CDR2 are LGHNT and FRNRAP. The ends were cut back, 1 base at V and 0 bases at J, with 13 bases in the middle. The CDR3 has 16 residues.